What follows is one TCR beta chain and its context. The antigen remains undetermined. Other nucleotide sequences in the sample specify the same CDR3. The entry originates in a study of cytomegalovirus exposure and HLA in healthy donors. Findings and caveats of the study: Certain sequence variants were highly shared and formed a cluster, and this cluster was likely a sequencing artifact. The study listed under 200 cytomegalovirus-associated TCR beta chains. Reports indicate that TCR beta sequences accurately predicted the HLA-A and HLA-B alleles of most subjects.

The CDR3 is made up of 16 amino acids. V was pared by 0 bases and J by 5 bases, with 7 bases of the junction left unmatched. The germline gives CDR1 SGHDT, CDR2 YYEEEE. PCR employed 60 Vbeta and 13 Jbeta primers. The authors' processing: The authors later counted 65 million to 80 million unique TCR beta chains, approximately 12 million of them shared. The assay was immunoSEQ multiplex PCR, and TCRdb's table has in-frame clones only and misses some. The DNA gave D and trimming, while V, J and clone size come from that table. The table shows over 150,000 clones, with 87% occurring only once. The source material was PBMCs. The receptor's source is a woman in her 30s in good health and CMV-seronegative. This sequence joins TRBV5-6 and TRBJ2-3, with 9 positions matching TRBD2. The CDR3 protein is CASSLELAGEGDTQYF. CDR3 nucleotides: TGTGCCAGCAGCTTGGAACTAGCGGGTGAGGGAGATACGCAGTATTTT.